This T cell receptor beta chain was documented in a study of T cells after yellow fever vaccination. Study background: Preparation of fractions with low cell numbers was performed using SMART-Seq v4 Ultra Low Input.

The study, taken as a whole, reports: Subsequent to the booster, the majority of primary-vaccination clones reappeared (96% CD4, roughly 90% CD8). Among all clonotypes, a small share was observed in both CD4 and CD8 compartments.

Germline V lookup: CDR1 ENHRY, CDR2 SYGVKD. This CDR3 is built from 13 residues. V was pared by 5 bases and J by 2 bases, with 10 bases between. Of note for this clonotype: Its antigen is not known.

Conversion of TCR transcripts into cDNA relied on 5'RACE template switching, which added a universal primer site and UMIs. TCRdb ran MiXCR on the 5' RACE reads and lists one entry per CDR3 protein. Of more than 300,000 distinct CDR3 sequences detected, 9.5% to 12% appear once; the ten largest clones hold approximately 3%. The chain combines TRBV10-3 with TRBJ2-7; possible D gene TRBD2, 7 bases. Here the sequenced sample was CD4+ T cells sorted from PBMCs, taken 45 days after the yellow fever booster vaccination. The receptor was derived from a young man who received the YFV17D yellow fever vaccine. In DNA, the CDR3 is TGTGCCATCAGTCGGCGGGGGCCCTACGAGCAGTACGTC. This translates into CAISRRGPYEQYV.